The text below deals with one T cell receptor beta chain. Its antigen remains unknown. The data were produced by immunoSEQ multiplex PCR, yet TCRdb's version contains in-frame clones alone and is incomplete. Counted here are over 150,000 clones, about nine tenths occurring once; the ten biggest clones make up approximately 5%. These data originate in a study of cytomegalovirus exposure and HLA in healthy donors. In the study overall: According to later analysis, the same platform produced the approximately 120 validation and several hundred first-cohort repertoires. Study results and limitations: Through in vitro validation, a few CMV-associated chains were shown to be specific for CMV antigens. The dataset shows that most TCR sequences were rare, while some public TCRs occurred in many donors.

The donors were members of the validation cohort, which comprised more than 90 subjects and was separate from the first cohort of roughly 700 subjects. The CDR3 consists of 12 residues. Germline CDR1 MGHRA, CDR2 YSYEKL. Between the trimmed V and J ends, which lost 0 bases and 6 bases, there was a span of 5 bases. The material sequenced was PBMCs. This sequence joins TRBV4-1 and TRBJ1-1; D not resolved. This clonotype was obtained from a woman aged 30 to 39 in good health and CMV-seronegative. The CDR3 coding sequence is TGCGCCAGCAGCCAAGACTCCGCTGAAGCTTTCTTT. Protein: CASSQDSAEAFF.